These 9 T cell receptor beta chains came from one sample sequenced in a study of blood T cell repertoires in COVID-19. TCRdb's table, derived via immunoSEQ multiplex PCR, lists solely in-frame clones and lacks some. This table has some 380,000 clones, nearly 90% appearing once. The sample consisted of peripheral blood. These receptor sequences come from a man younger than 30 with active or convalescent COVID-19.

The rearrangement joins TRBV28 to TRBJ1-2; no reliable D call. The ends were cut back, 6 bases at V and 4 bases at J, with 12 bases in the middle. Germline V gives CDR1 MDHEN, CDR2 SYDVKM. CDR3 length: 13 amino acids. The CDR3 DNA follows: TGTGCCAGCAGCTGGGTGGGCCCCTATGGCTACACCTTC. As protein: CASSWVGPYGYTF.

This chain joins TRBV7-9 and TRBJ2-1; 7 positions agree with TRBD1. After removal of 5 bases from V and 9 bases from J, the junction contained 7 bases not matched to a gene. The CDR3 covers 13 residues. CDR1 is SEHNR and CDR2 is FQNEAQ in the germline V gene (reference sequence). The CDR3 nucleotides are TGTGCCAGCAGCGGAAGACAGGGCGTTGAGCAGTTCTTC. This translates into CASSGRQGVEQFF. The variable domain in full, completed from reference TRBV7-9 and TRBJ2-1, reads DTGVSQNPRHKITKRGQNVTFRCDPISEHNRLYWYRQTLGQGPEFLTYFQNEAQLEKSRLLSDRFSAERPKGSFSTLEIQRTEQGDSAMYLCASSGRQGVEQFFGPGTRLTVL.

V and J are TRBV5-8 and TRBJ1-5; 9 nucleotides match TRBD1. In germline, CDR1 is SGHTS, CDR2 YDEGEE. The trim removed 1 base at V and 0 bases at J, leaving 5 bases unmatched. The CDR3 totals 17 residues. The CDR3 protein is CASSLTPGQGSNQPQHF. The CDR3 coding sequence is TGTGCCAGCAGCTTGACTCCGGGACAGGGTAGCAATCAGCCCCAGCATTTT.

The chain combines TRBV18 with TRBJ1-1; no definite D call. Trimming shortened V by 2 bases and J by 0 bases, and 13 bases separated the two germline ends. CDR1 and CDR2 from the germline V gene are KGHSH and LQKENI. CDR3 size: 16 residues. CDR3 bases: TGTGCCAGCTCACCATCTTACTATCCGTTGAACACTGAAGCTTTCTTT. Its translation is CASSPSYYPLNTEAFF.

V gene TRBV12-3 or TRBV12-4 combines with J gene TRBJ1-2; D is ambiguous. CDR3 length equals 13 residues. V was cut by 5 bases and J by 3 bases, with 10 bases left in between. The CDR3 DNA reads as TGTGCCAGCAGTACCGGGATTGACTATGGCTACACCTTC. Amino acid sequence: CASSTGIDYGYTF.

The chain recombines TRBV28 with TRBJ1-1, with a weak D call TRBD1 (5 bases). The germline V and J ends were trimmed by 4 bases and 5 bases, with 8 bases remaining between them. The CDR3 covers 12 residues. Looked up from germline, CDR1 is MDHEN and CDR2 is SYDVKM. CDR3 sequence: CASSWRGTEAFF. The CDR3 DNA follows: TGTGCCAGCAGTTGGAGGGGAACTGAAGCTTTCTTT.

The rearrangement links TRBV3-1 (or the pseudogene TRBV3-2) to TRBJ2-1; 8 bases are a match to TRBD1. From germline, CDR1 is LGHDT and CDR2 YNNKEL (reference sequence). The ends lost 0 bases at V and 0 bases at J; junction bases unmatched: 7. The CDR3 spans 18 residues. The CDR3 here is CASSQDLRGPSSYNEQFF. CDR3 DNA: TGTGCCAGCAGCCAAGATCTCAGGGGGCCCAGCTCCTACAATGAGCAGTTCTTC.

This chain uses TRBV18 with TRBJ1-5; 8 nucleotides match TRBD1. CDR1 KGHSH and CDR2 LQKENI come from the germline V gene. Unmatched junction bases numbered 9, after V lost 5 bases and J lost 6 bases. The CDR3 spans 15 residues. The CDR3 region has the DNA TGTGCCAGCTCAGACGTAACAGGGGGAGGTCAGCCCCAGCATTTT. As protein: CASSDVTGGGQPQHF.

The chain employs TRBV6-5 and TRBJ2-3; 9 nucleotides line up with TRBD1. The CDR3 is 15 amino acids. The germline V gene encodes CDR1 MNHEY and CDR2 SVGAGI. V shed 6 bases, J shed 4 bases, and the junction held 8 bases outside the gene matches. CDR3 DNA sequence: TGTGCCAGCAGCCGACAGGGGGTGTTTGCAGATACGCAGTATTTT. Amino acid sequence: CASSRQGVFADTQYF.